This T cell receptor (beta chain) was sequenced for a study of blood T cells in healthy people across ages. Study-level results: Higher naive T cell percentage went strongly together with higher TCR beta diversity.

V was pared by 4 bases and J by 6 bases, with 13 bases between. CDR3 length: 13 amino acids. The germline V gene encodes CDR1 SGHRS and CDR2 YFSETQ. Regarding this clonotype: What it binds is unknown.

PCR was performed a second time for about 7 to 12 cycles using a sample-barcoded 5' primer and a J-beta primer mix. MiXCR, run by TCRdb on the 5' RACE reads, gives a single entry per CDR3 protein. Of about 1.1 million distinct CDR3 sequences listed, approximately 38% are singletons. Material for sequencing was blood. This receptor was obtained from a man between 18 and 35 years old in good health. The chain joins TRBV5-1 to TRBJ1-1; tentative D call: TRBD1 (6 bases). The CDR3 is CASSPNRDAEAFF. CDR3 in DNA: TGCGCCAGCAGCCCCAACAGGGATGCTGAAGCTTTCTTT. Combining the CDR3 with reference TRBV5-1 and TRBJ1-1 gives the whole variable domain KAGVTQTPRYLIKTRGQQVTLSCSPISGHRSVSWYQQTPGQGLQFLFEYFSETQRNKGNFPGRFSGRQFSNSRSEMNVSTLELGDSALYLCASSPNRDAEAFFGQGTRLTVV.